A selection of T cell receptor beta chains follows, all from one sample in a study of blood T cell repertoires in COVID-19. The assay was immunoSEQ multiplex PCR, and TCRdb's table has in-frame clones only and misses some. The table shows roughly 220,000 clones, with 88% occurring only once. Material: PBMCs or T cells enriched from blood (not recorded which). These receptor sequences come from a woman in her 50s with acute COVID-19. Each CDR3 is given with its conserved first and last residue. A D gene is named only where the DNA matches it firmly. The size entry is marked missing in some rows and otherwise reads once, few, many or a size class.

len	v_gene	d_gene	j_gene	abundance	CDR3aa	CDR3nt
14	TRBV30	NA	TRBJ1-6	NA	CAWRDRNYNSPLHF	TGTGCCTGGAGGGACAGAAATTATAATTCACCCCTCCACTTT
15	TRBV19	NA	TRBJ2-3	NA	CASSISHFGTDTQYF	TGTGCCAGTAGTATATCCCATTTTGGCACAGATACGCAGTATTTT
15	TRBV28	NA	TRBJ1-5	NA	CASSPGGGGNQPQHF	TGTGCCAGCAGCCCTGGGGGGGGTGGCAATCAGCCCCAGCATTTT
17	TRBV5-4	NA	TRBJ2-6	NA	CASSFGGSLSGANVLTF	TGTGCCAGCAGCTTCGGAGGCAGTCTCTCTGGGGCCAACGTCCTGACTTTC
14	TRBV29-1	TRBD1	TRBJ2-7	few	CSVYDRGVSYEQYF	TGCAGCGTATACGACAGGGGGGTCTCCTACGAGCAGTACTTC
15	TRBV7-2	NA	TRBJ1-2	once	CASSLPRLANYGYTF	TGTGCCAGCAGCTTACCCCGATTAGCTAACTATGGCTACACCTTC
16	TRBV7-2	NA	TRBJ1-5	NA	CASSLAGTNSNQPQHF	TGTGCCAGCAGCTTAGCGGGGACAAATAGCAATCAGCCCCAGCATTTT
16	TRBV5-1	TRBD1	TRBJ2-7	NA	CASSSLPGQGAHEQYF	TGCGCCAGCAGCTCACTACCGGGACAGGGGGCGCACGAGCAGTACTTC
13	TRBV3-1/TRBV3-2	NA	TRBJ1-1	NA	CASSQSRNTEAFF	TGTGCCAGCAGCCAATCCAGGAACACTGAAGCTTTCTTT
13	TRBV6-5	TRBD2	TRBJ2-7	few	CASSPSGSYEQYF	TGTGCCAGCTCGCCTAGCGGGAGTTACGAGCAGTACTTC
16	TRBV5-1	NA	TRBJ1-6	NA	CASRRQDSSYNSPLHF	TGCGCCAGCAGAAGACAGGATAGCTCCTATAATTCACCCCTCCACTTT
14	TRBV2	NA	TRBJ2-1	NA	CATQRLVLNNEQFF	TGTGCCACGCAAAGACTAGTCCTAAACAATGAGCAGTTCTTC
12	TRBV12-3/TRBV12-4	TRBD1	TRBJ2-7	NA	CASRGQRGEQYF	TGTGCCAGCCGGGGACAGAGGGGCGAGCAGTACTTC
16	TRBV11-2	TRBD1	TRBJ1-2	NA	CASSLGVGDRNYGYTF	TGTGCCAGCAGCTTAGGGGTAGGGGACAGAAACTATGGCTACACCTTC
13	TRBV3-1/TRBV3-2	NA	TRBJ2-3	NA	CASSQGGTYHQYF	TGTGCCAGCAGCCAGGGGGGAACTTATCACCAGTATTTT
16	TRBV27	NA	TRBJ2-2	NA	CASSLSRGTILGELFF	TGTGCCAGCAGTTTGAGCCGCGGGACCATTCTGGGGGAGCTGTTTTTT
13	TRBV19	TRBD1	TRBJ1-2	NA	CASSMQGAYGYTF	TGTGCCAGTAGTATGCAGGGGGCCTATGGCTACACCTTC
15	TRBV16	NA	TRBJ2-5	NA	CASSQSMEDLETQYF	TGTGCCAGCAGCCAATCCATGGAGGATCTGGAGACCCAGTACTTC
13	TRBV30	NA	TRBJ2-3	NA	CAWSVGAADTQYF	TGTGCCTGGAGTGTAGGGGCGGCGGATACGCAGTATTTT
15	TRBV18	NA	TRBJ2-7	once	CASSPRGEAVHEQYF	TGTGCCAGCTCACCACGGGGGGAGGCAGTCCACGAGCAGTACTTC
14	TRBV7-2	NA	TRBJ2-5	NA	CASSLGGQQETQYF	TGTGCCAGCAGCTTAGGCGGACAGCAAGAGACCCAGTACTTC
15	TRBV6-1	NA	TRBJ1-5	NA	CASSEDRLGNQPQHF	TGTGCCAGCAGTGAAGACAGGTTGGGAAATCAGCCCCAGCATTTT
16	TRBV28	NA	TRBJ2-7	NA	CASSYPLHRPSYEQYF	TGTGCCAGCAGTTACCCCCTCCACAGACCGTCCTACGAGCAGTACTTC
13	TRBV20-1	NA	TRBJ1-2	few	CSASNRVDYGYTF	TGCAGTGCTAGTAACAGGGTTGATTATGGCTACACCTTC
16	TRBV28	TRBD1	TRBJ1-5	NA	CASSRAQGLSNQPQHF	TGTGCCAGCAGCCGCGCACAGGGGCTTAGCAATCAGCCCCAGCATTTT
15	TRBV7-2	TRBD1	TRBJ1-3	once	CASSSQGARGNTIYF	TGTGCCAGCAGCTCACAGGGGGCGCGGGGAAACACCATATATTTT
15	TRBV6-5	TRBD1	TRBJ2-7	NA	CASSYSGQGAHEQYF	TGTGCCAGCAGTTACTCAGGACAGGGGGCTCACGAGCAGTACTTC
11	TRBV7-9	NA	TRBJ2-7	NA	CASSFEVEQYF	TGTGCCAGCAGCTTCGAGGTCGAGCAGTACTTC
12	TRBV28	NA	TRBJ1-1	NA	CASSRYRAEAFF	TGTGCCAGCAGCCGTTACAGGGCTGAAGCTTTCTTT
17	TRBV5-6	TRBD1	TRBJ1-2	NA	CASRPGTGGPQYSGYTF	TGTGCCAGCAGGCCCGGGACAGGGGGCCCTCAGTACTCTGGCTACACCTTC
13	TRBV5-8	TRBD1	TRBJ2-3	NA	CASSKGQADTQYF	TGTGCCAGCAGCAAGGGACAGGCAGATACGCAGTATTTT
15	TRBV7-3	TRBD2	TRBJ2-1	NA	CASSLSGSSYNEQFF	TGTGCCAGCAGCCTTAGCGGGAGCTCCTACAATGAGCAGTTCTTC
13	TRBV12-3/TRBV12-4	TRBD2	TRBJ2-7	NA	CASSSASGYEQYF	TGTGCCAGCAGTTCGGCTAGCGGCTACGAGCAGTACTTC
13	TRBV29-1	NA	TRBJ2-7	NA	CSAAPAGYAEQYF	TGCAGCGCCGCCCCCGCAGGGTATGCCGAGCAGTACTTC
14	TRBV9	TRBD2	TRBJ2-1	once	CASSATLADNEQFF	TGTGCCAGCAGCGCCACACTAGCGGACAATGAGCAGTTCTTC
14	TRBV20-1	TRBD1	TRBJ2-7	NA	CSASGTGDIYEQYF	TGCAGTGCTAGTGGGACAGGGGATATCTACGAGCAGTACTTC
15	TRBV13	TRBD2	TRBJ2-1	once	CASHAASGPNNEQFF	TGTGCCAGCCACGCAGCTAGCGGGCCAAACAATGAGCAGTTCTTC
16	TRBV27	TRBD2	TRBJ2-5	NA	CASSLGLAGGQETQYF	TGTGCCAGCAGTTTAGGACTAGCGGGAGGCCAAGAGACCCAGTACTTC
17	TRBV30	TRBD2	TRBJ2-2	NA	CASLPAGLAANTGELFF	TGTGCCTCCCTGCCGGCGGGACTAGCGGCGAACACCGGGGAGCTGTTTTTT
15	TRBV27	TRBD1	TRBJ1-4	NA	CASSFSAGGYEKLFF	TGTGCCAGCAGTTTTTCAGCAGGGGGCTATGAAAAACTGTTTTTT
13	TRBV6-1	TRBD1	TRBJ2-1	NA	CASRFDRANEQFF	TGTGCCAGCAGATTCGACAGGGCGAATGAGCAGTTCTTC
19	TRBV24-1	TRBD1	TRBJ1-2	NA	CATRPFSQILDRENYGYTF	TGTGCCACCAGGCCCTTCTCACAAATACTGGACAGGGAGAACTATGGCTACACCTTC
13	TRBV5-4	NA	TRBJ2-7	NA	CASSQTSSYEQYF	TGTGCCAGCAGCCAGACTAGCTCCTACGAGCAGTACTTC